The clone carrying this T cell receptor beta chain was counted between two and nine times. As yet, its antigen is unknown. The data originate from a study of T cells after yellow fever vaccination. Points from the study as a whole: A weaker secondary response peaked on day 5, the primary on day 15. Post-booster samples contained most primary-vaccination clones (approximately 96% CD4, roughly 88% CD8).

For TCR, cDNA came from 5'RACE template switching, which added a universal primer site and UMIs. Via MiXCR, TCRdb re-called the 5' RACE reads, giving one row per CDR3 protein. Of fewer than 650,000 distinct CDR3 sequences listed, just over 20% are singletons. The sample in question was PBMCs, obtained less than 25 days after the first yellow fever vaccination. The sequence was obtained from a man between 18 and 29 years old who received the YFV17D yellow fever vaccine.

The CDR3 DNA follows: TGTGCCAGCTCACCACCCGGCCGCGAGCAGTACTTC. It encodes CASSPPGREQYF. The chain has TRBV18 and TRBJ2-7; no firm D call. The CDR3 sequence is 12 residues long. Germline CDR1 and CDR2: KGHSH and LQKENI. Trimming shortened V by 0 bases and J by 6 bases, and 6 bases separated the two germline ends.